The 4 T cell receptor beta chains reported below all come from one sample, sequenced in a study of blood T cell repertoires in COVID-19. Sequencing used immunoSEQ multiplex PCR; TCRdb keeps in-frame clones, though not all of them. The profile shows some 360,000 clones, more than 75% of them singletons. Sequencing was done on a sample of peripheral blood. These receptors all stem from a woman aged 55-75 years with COVID-19, enrolled during active disease.

V is TRBV7-3 and J is TRBJ2-2; 7 bases match TRBD1. This CDR3 is 16 amino acids long. Germline CDR1 is SGHTA and CDR2 is FQGTGA. The junction had 9 bases not matched to a gene; V was cut back by 5 bases and J by 3 bases. CDR3 sequence: CASSKQGFADTGELFF. CDR3 bases: TGTGCCAGCAGCAAACAGGGGTTTGCGGACACCGGGGAGCTGTTTTTT.

The chain uses TRBV28 and TRBJ1-5; no clear D gene. The CDR3 covers 16 residues. The germline V gene has CDR1 MDHEN and CDR2 SYDVKM. Trimming removed 6 bases at V and 6 bases at J, with 21 bases between. CDR3 amino acids: CASSPNFDGLGQPQHF. The CDR3 region has the DNA TGTGCCAGCAGCCCAAACTTCGATGGACTCGGTCAGCCCCAGCATTTT.

The DNA for the CDR3 is TGTGCCAGCTCCGTTACTGGGCCCTACGAGCAGTACTTC. It encodes CASSVTGPYEQYF. This rearrangement joins TRBV27 to TRBJ2-7; no firm D call. CDR3 length: 13 residues. V lost 8 bases and J lost 2, with 13 bases in between. Germline V lookup: CDR1 MNHEY, CDR2 SMNVEV (reference sequence).

The chain is built from TRBV5-1 and TRBJ1-2; TRBD1 matches at 8 bases. CDR1 and CDR2 from the germline V gene are SGHRS and YFSETQ. With V trimmed by 4 bases and J by 3 bases, 8 bases remained unmatched. The CDR3 contains 15 residues. The CDR3 coding sequence is TGCGCCAGCAGCACAGACAGGGGTTTCTACTATGGCTACACCTTC. Translated, it gives CASSTDRGFYYGYTF.